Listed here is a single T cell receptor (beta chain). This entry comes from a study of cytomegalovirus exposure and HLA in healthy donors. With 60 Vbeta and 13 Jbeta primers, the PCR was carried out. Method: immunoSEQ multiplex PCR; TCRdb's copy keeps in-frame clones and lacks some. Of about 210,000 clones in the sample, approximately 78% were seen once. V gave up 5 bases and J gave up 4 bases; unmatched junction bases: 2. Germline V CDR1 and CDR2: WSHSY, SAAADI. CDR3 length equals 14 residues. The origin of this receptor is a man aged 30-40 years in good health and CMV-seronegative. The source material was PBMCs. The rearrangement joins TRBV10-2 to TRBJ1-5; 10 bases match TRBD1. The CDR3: CASSWDRGNQPQHF. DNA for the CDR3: TGCGCCAGCAGTTGGGACAGGGGAAATCAGCCCCAGCATTTT.